This T cell receptor (beta chain) was found in a study of T cell responses to AZD1222 COVID-19 vaccine. Study-wide results and caveats: Most donors were white British, females outnumbered males, and clonal diversity was possibly underestimated. Variant regions that are unmutated are reportedly the target of nearly half of spike-specific TCRs. Seropositive status at baseline applied to only six AZD1222 recipients. Spike-specific TCR breadth rose after two AZD1222 doses, and depth rose as well.

This clone was counted a few times. What it binds is unknown. The repertoire was sequenced with immunoSEQ multiplex PCR; TCRdb's copy has only in-frame clones and lacks some. This sample has more than 80,000 clones, with around 88% found just once. The CDR3 spans 14 residues. The germline CDR1 and CDR2 sequences are MNHEY and SVGAGI. The V end was cut by 7 bases, the J end by 4 bases, with 14 bases between. This chain uses TRBV6-5 with TRBJ1-3; D unresolved. Here the sequenced sample was peripheral blood, taken on day 0 of MenACWY control vaccination. This clonotype was sampled from an adult in good health. CDR3 in DNA: TGTGCCAGCATGGGAACTCGGGCCGGAAACACCATATATTTT. Protein: CASMGTRAGNTIYF.